These T cell receptor beta chains were read from a single sample in a study of cytomegalovirus exposure and HLA in healthy donors. Here immunoSEQ multiplex PCR was the method, and the copy in TCRdb shows in-frame clones only, minus some. Of roughly 220,000 clones in the sample, about 82% were seen once. Sequenced input: PBMCs. These TCRs come from a man aged 30 to 45 in good health and CMV-seronegative. Both conserved end residues are part of each CDR3. D genes are given only for firm matches. For some rows the clone size is stated as once, few or many, or as a class when expanded; others skip it.

. | TRBJ1-1 | TRBV27 | . | CASSFWGGDTEAFF | TGTGCCAGCAGTTTCTGGGGAGGGGACACTGAAGCTTTCTTT
. | TRBJ2-3 | TRBV9 | TRBD2 | CASSVDGGDSTDTQYF | TGTGCCAGCAGCGTAGATGGGGGGGACAGCACAGATACGCAGTATTTT
. | TRBJ2-5 | TRBV25-1 | . | CASSAPRSLQETQYF | TGTGCCAGCAGTGCTCCCCGGAGCTTACAAGAGACCCAGTACTTC
few | TRBJ1-2 | TRBV5-6 | . | CASSADTLDYGYTF | TGTGCCAGCAGCGCGGACACACTCGACTATGGCTACACCTTC
. | TRBJ2-1 | TRBV5-1 | TRBD2 | CASSAGLAGIGEQFF | TGCGCCAGCAGCGCCGGACTAGCGGGGATTGGTGAGCAGTTCTTC
. | TRBJ2-1 | TRBV7-9 | . | CASSSFSSEQFF | TGTGCCAGCAGCTCTTTTTCCAGTGAGCAGTTCTTC
. | TRBJ1-5 | TRBV6-5 | . | CASSYRQGRQPQHF | TGTGCCAGCAGTTACAGGCAGGGCAGGCAGCCCCAGCATTTT
. | TRBJ2-7 | TRBV28 | . | CASSFIGERYEQYF | TGTGCCAGCAGCTTCATAGGGGAACGCTACGAGCAGTACTTC
few | TRBJ2-7 | TRBV7-2 | TRBD2 | CASSLGALAGETYEQYF | TGTGCCAGCAGCTTGGGAGCGCTAGCGGGGGAGACCTACGAGCAGTACTTC
. | TRBJ1-1 | TRBV2 | TRBD1 | CASRVGQLNTEAFF | TGTGCCAGCAGGGTGGGACAGTTGAACACTGAAGCTTTCTTT
. | TRBJ2-3 | TRBV2 | TRBD1 | CASSGGKDRGLEDTQYF | TGTGCCAGCAGTGGGGGTAAGGACAGGGGGCTGGAAGATACGCAGTATTTT
. | TRBJ2-3 | TRBV6-1 | . | CATHRESSTDTQYF | TGTGCCACCCACAGGGAATCTAGCACAGATACGCAGTATTTT
once | TRBJ2-2 | TRBV7-9 | TRBD2 | CAIGTSGNTGELFF | TGTGCCATCGGGACTAGCGGCAACACCGGGGAGCTGTTTTTT
few | TRBJ1-4 | TRBV7-6 | TRBD1 | CASSVTGQGREKLFF | TGTGCCAGCAGCGTCACGGGACAGGGGAGGGAAAAACTGTTTTTT
few | TRBJ1-1 | TRBV28 | . | CASRETGGGDPEAFF | TGTGCCAGCAGGGAGACGGGGGGCGGAGATCCTGAAGCTTTCTTT
. | TRBJ2-2 | TRBV5-4 | TRBD2 | CASSLAGLLNTGELFF | TGTGCCAGCAGCTTAGCGGGGCTACTGAACACCGGGGAGCTGTTTTTT
. | TRBJ1-2 | TRBV4-1 | . | CASSQESANYGYTF | TGCGCCAGCAGCCAAGAATCAGCTAACTATGGCTACACCTTC
. | TRBJ1-4 | TRBV28 | TRBD1 | CASNMGTGNNEKLFF | TGTGCCAGTAACATGGGGACAGGGAACAATGAAAAACTGTTTTTT
. | TRBJ1-6 | TRBV6-5 | TRBD1 | CASSPPVDRGAPLHF | TGTGCCAGCAGTCCCCCCGTGGACAGGGGAGCACCCCTCCACTTT
. | TRBJ2-2 | TRBV11-2 | TRBD2 | CASSLTSGGTSTGELFF | TGTGCCAGCAGCTTGACTAGCGGGGGGACCAGCACCGGGGAGCTGTTTTTT
. | TRBJ2-5 | TRBV19 | . | CASRGGGGEETQYF | TGTGCCAGTAGGGGAGGGGGAGGGGAAGAGACCCAGTACTTC
. | TRBJ2-1 | TRBV19 | . | CASSIVQGGYNEQFF | TGTGCCAGTAGTATAGTGCAGGGTGGATACAATGAGCAGTTCTTC
. | TRBJ2-7 | TRBV5-1 | TRBD2 | CASSPSSGGAPYEQYF | TGCGCCAGCAGCCCCTCGAGCGGGGGCGCACCATACGAGCAGTACTTC
. | TRBJ1-6 | TRBV28 | TRBD1 | CASDRGRTYNSPLHF | TGTGCCAGCGACAGGGGACGGACCTATAATTCACCCCTCCACTTT
. | TRBJ2-7 | TRBV27 | . | CASSFSGDSYEQYF | TGTGCCAGCAGTTTTTCCGGGGACTCCTACGAGCAGTACTTC
. | TRBJ2-7 | TRBV28 | TRBD2 | CASSRGLAGGLYEQYF | TGTGCCAGCAGTAGGGGACTAGCGGGGGGGCTCTACGAGCAGTACTTC
. | TRBJ1-2 | TRBV7-7 | . | CASSRGNGYTF | TGTGCTAGCAGCCGGGGGAATGGCTACACCTTC
once | TRBJ1-2 | TRBV7-2 | . | CASSTRTEGGYTF | TGTGCCAGCAGCACCCGGACGGAGGGTGGCTACACCTTC
once | TRBJ2-1 | TRBV9 | TRBD2 | CASSVGASGGGNEQFF | TGTGCCAGCAGCGTAGGAGCCAGCGGGGGGGGGAATGAGCAGTTCTTC
. | TRBJ1-2 | TRBV7-8 | . | CASSQGATEYGYTF | TGTGCCAGCAGTCAAGGTGCCACAGAATATGGCTACACCTTC
few | TRBJ2-7 | TRBV7-9 | TRBD2 | CSSTQTSGGPTNPYEQYF | TGTTCCAGCACCCAGACTAGCGGGGGGCCTACGAATCCTTACGAGCAGTACTTC
. | TRBJ2-3 | TRBV6-1 | TRBD2 | CASSGLAGGSTDTQYF | TGTGCCAGCAGTGGACTAGCGGGGGGAAGCACAGATACGCAGTATTTT
. | TRBJ2-3 | TRBV29-1 | . | CSVHGQYF | TGCAGCGTACATGGGCAGTATTTT
. | TRBJ2-1 | TRBV5-4 | . | CASSWEGGLIRNEQFF | TGTGCCAGCAGCTGGGAGGGGGGCCTAATTAGGAATGAGCAGTTCTTC
. | TRBJ2-7 | TRBV5-6 | . | CASSKRGAGRALGTEQYF | TGTGCCAGCAGCAAAAGGGGGGCGGGGAGGGCTCTAGGGACCGAGCAGTACTTC
. | TRBJ1-2 | TRBV19 | . | CASSISGEPSTRYGYTF | TGTGCCAGTAGTATTTCAGGGGAACCGTCAACCCGCTATGGCTACACCTTC
. | TRBJ1-5 | TRBV18 | . | CASSDNYSNQPQHF | TGTGCCAGCTCGGACAACTATAGCAATCAGCCCCAGCATTTT
. | TRBJ2-7 | TRBV7-2 | TRBD2 | CASSLDRASGAYEQYF | TGTGCCAGCAGCTTAGATCGGGCTAGCGGGGCCTACGAGCAGTACTTC
. | TRBJ2-3 | TRBV5-1 | . | CASSTGTSLGDTQYF | TGCGCCAGCAGCACCGGGACTTCCCTTGGGGATACGCAGTATTTT
. | TRBJ2-5 | TRBV5-4 | TRBD1 | CASSLQGRQETQYF | TGTGCCAGCAGCTTACAGGGGCGCCAAGAGACCCAGTACTTC
. | TRBJ2-5 | TRBV25-1 | TRBD2 | CASEGRGAEEQYF | TGTGCCAGCGAGGGGCGGGGGGCAGAGGAGCAGTACTTC
. | TRBJ1-1 | TRBV6-5 | . | CASSWGGEAFF | TGTGCCAGCAGTTGGGGCGGTGAAGCTTTCTTT
. | TRBJ2-1 | TRBV4-2 | TRBD1 | CASSQGQGVVNEQFF | TGTGCCAGCAGCCAAGGACAGGGGGTCGTCAATGAGCAGTTCTTC
. | TRBJ2-1 | TRBV5-1 | TRBD1 | CASSPRPGTGAFGEQFF | TGCGCCAGCAGCCCGCGCCCCGGGACAGGGGCCTTTGGGGAGCAGTTCTTC
. | TRBJ1-6 | TRBV15 | TRBD1 | CATSVRDRASPLHF | TGTGCCACCAGCGTCCGGGACAGGGCTTCACCCCTCCACTTT
once | TRBJ2-3 | TRBV12-1 | . | CASSSLAGIRTDTQYF | TGTGCCAGCAGCTCCTTAGCGGGGATACGCACAGATACGCAGTATTTT
. | TRBJ2-5 | TRBV7-9 | TRBD1 | CASSFGQGETQYF | TGTGCCAGCAGCTTCGGACAGGGAGAGACCCAGTACTTC
. | TRBJ2-3 | TRBV5-1 | TRBD2 | CASSLAGPSTDTQYF | TGCGCCAGCAGCTTAGCGGGGCCTTCCACAGATACGCAGTATTTT
. | TRBJ2-7 | TRBV7-8 | TRBD2 | CASSFGASGSDYEQYF | TGTGCCAGCAGTTTCGGGGCTAGCGGGTCAGACTACGAGCAGTACTTC
. | TRBJ1-2 | TRBV5-1 | TRBD1 | CASSLGDRVAYGYTF | TGCGCCAGCAGCTTGGGGGACAGGGTGGCCTATGGCTACACCTTC
. | TRBJ2-1 | TRBV4-3 | TRBD1 | CASSQTGASEQFF | TGCGCCAGCAGCCAAACAGGGGCTAGTGAGCAGTTCTTC
. | TRBJ1-2 | TRBV7-6 | TRBD1 | CASSLDRGDYGYTF | TGTGCCAGCAGCTTAGACAGGGGGGACTATGGCTACACCTTC
. | TRBJ2-5 | TRBV6-6 | TRBD1 | CASLDRGEGETQYF | TGTGCCAGTCTAGACAGGGGTGAGGGAGAGACCCAGTACTTC
. | TRBJ2-1 | TRBV9 | TRBD2 | CASSVAAGLAGEQFF | TGTGCCAGCAGCGTAGCAGCGGGGCTGGCGGGTGAGCAGTTCTTC
. | TRBJ1-5 | TRBV28 | . | CASSFKAASNQPQHF | TGTGCCAGCAGTTTTAAGGCGGCGAGCAATCAGCCCCAGCATTTT
. | TRBJ1-1 | TRBV19 | TRBD1 | CASNRWGQMNTEAFF | TGTGCCAGTAATCGATGGGGACAGATGAACACTGAAGCTTTCTTT